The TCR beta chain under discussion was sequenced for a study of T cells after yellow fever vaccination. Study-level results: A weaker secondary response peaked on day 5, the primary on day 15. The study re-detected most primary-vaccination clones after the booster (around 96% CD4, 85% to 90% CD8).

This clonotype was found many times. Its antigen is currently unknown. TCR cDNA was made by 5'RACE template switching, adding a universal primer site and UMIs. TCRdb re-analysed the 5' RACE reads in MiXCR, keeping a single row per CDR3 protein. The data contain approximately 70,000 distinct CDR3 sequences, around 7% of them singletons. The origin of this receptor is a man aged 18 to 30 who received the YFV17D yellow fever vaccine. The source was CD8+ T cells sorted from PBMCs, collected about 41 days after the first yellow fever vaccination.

CDR3 loop: CASSSTGAGQPQHF. The CDR3, as DNA: TGTGCCAGCAGTTCCACAGGGGCGGGTCAGCCCCAGCATTTT. The V call is TRBV12-3 or TRBV12-4, the J call TRBJ1-5, with TRBD1 matching 7 bases. CDR3 size: 14 residues. V was pared by 4 bases and J by 6 bases, with 6 bases of the junction left unmatched.